This T cell receptor (beta chain) was captured by sequencing in a study of T cells in Graves' hyperthyroidism and ophthalmopathy. TCR beta CDR3 sequences were amplified from RNA transcripts. During a first-round RT-PCR of the TCR CDR3, the HTBI primer set was used. From the multiplex PCR reads, TCRdb called clonotypes with MiXCR, one entry per CDR3 protein. The sample holds hundreds of thousands of distinct CDR3 sequences, 35% to 40% seen once. This TCR derives from a man between 18 and 29 years old with Graves' hyperthyroidism. Input material: blood.

The chain's CDR3 is CASSPGLHNEKLFF. The CDR3 coding sequence is TGTGCCAGCAGTCCGGGACTCCATAATGAAAAACTGTTTTTT. The chain combines TRBV12-3 or TRBV12-4 with TRBJ1-4, with D perhaps matching TRBD1 (5 bases). V shed 5 bases and J shed 4 bases, with 11 bases lying between them. The CDR3 covers 14 residues.